The 16 T cell receptor beta chains given below trace back to one sample, sequenced in a study of blood T cells in healthy people across ages. A second PCR of roughly 7 to 11 cycles used a sample-barcoded 5' primer and a J-beta primer mix. A single record per CDR3 protein comes from TCRdb applying MiXCR to the 5' RACE reads. The profile shows some 920,000 distinct CDR3 sequences, 51% of them singletons. The specimen was blood. The source is a woman between 55 and 75 years old in good health.

The chain recombines TRBV20-1 with TRBJ1-5; 7 bases line up with TRBD1. The CDR3 consists of 14 residues. The J segment lost 9 bases and the V segment lost 4 bases, leaving 12 bases of the junction unmatched. Germline values: CDR1 DFQATT, CDR2 SNEGSKA (reference sequence). In DNA form, the CDR3 reads TGCAGTGCTAAGGCCGGGGGACAGCTACGGCCCCAGCATTTT. It codes for CSAKAGGQLRPQHF.

The gene calls are TRBV20-1 and TRBJ1-2, with D hard to call. This CDR3 is built from 15 residues. Trimming stripped 6 bases from V and 4 bases from J, with 21 bases between. Germline CDR1 DFQATT, CDR2 SNEGSKA (reference sequence). In nucleotides, the CDR3 is TGCAGTGCCGAGGCAGCCGGGCAGCTATCCTATGGCTACACCTTC. Encoded protein: CSAEAAGQLSYGYTF.

The J gene is TRBJ1-5, the V gene TRBV27; tentative D call: TRBD1 (6 bases). The V end lost 1 base, the J end lost 4 bases, and 11 bases lay between the germline ends. Germline loops: CDR1 MNHEY, CDR2 SMNVEV (reference sequence). The CDR3 runs to 15 residues. The CDR3 DNA follows: TGTGCCAGCAGTTTATGGGGACAAGGGAATCAGCCCCAGCATTTT. Translating it yields CASSLWGQGNQPQHF.

The chain uses TRBV28 and TRBJ2-7, with D perhaps TRBD2 (6 bases). Per the germline V gene, CDR1 is MDHEN and CDR2 is SYDVKM. The CDR3 is made up of 16 amino acids. Between the trimmed V and J ends, which lost 4 bases and 2 bases, there was a span of 18 bases. This CDR3 is CASSSGGGQETYEQYF. The CDR3 DNA is TGTGCCAGCAGTTCCGGGGGAGGCCAGGAGACCTACGAGCAGTACTTC.

This clonotype came up once. The chain recombines TRBV3-1 with TRBJ1-2; D is unresolved. The CDR3 is made up of 14 amino acids. With 1 base removed from V and 7 bases from J, the gap between germline ends came to 13 bases. CDR1 is LGHDT and CDR2 is YNNKEL in the germline V gene (reference sequence). CDR3 amino acids: CASSQGQGRSGYTF. The CDR3 coding sequence is TGTGCCAGCAGCCAAGGTCAAGGGAGAAGTGGCTACACCTTC. Filled out from reference TRBV3-1 and TRBJ1-2, the complete variable domain reads DTAVSQTPKYLVTQMGNDKSIKCEQNLGHDTMYWYKQDSKKFLKIMFSYNNKELIINETVPNRFSPKSPDKAHLNLHINSLELGDSAVYFCASSQGQGRSGYTFGSGTRLTVV.

The chain employs TRBV28 and TRBJ2-7, with a weak D call TRBD1 (5 bases). Trimming stripped 3 bases from V and 5 bases from J, with 11 bases between. This CDR3 spans 13 amino acids. The germline V gene has CDR1 MDHEN and CDR2 SYDVKM. The CDR3 sequence: CASSFIQGDEQYF. The CDR3 DNA reads TGTGCCAGCAGTTTTATCCAGGGCGACGAGCAGTACTTC.

In its sample, this clonotype was seen once. The CDR3 coding sequence is TGTGCCAGCAGTTACGGTGGAGCGGGAGGGTATACGCAGTATTTT. Protein: CASSYGGAGGYTQYF. The rearrangement links TRBV6-2 or TRBV6-3 to TRBJ2-3, with TRBD2 matching over 10 bases. V gave up 2 bases and J gave up 7 bases; unmatched junction bases: 6. The CDR3 contains 15 residues. The germline V gene has CDR1 MNHEY and CDR2 SVGEGT.

This chain uses TRBV29-1 with TRBJ2-5; D gene uncertain. Looked up from germline, CDR1 is SQVTM and CDR2 is ANQGSEA. V lost 5 bases and J lost 11, with 15 bases in between. CDR3 size: 11 residues. CDR3 protein: CSVRPGSEQYF. In nucleotides, the CDR3 is TGCAGCGTTCGGCCCGGAAGTGAGCAGTACTTC.

This CDR3 is CASRSRDRGREGYTF. CDR3 DNA sequence: TGTGCCAGCAGGAGCAGGGACAGGGGGCGCGAAGGCTACACCTTC. The gene calls are TRBV12-3 or TRBV12-4 and TRBJ1-2, with 12 bases lining up with TRBD1. There are 15 residues in the CDR3. V trimming: 6 bases; J trimming: 8 bases; junction bases outside the gene matches: 10.

The CDR3 sequence is CASSLAERERWKTQYF. The DNA of the CDR3 is TGCGCCAGCAGCTTGGCGGAGCGGGAGAGGTGGAAGACCCAGTACTTC. The gene calls are TRBV5-1 and TRBJ2-5; 8 positions match TRBD2. The CDR3 has 16 residues. V was pared by 0 bases and J by 6 bases, with 10 bases of the junction left unmatched. Germline assignment: CDR1 SGHRS and CDR2 YFSETQ.

CDR3 in DNA: TGTGCCAGCAGCTCTGGACAGGACTCTTCAGGCTACACCTTC. Translating it yields CASSSGQDSSGYTF. The chain couples TRBV7-2 to TRBJ1-2, with 7 bases identical to TRBD1. V lost 4 bases and J lost 8; bases outside the gene matches: 10. The CDR3 spans 14 residues. Germline V lookup: CDR1 SGHTA, CDR2 FQGNSA.

The rearrangement joins TRBV29-1 to TRBJ1-1; possible D gene TRBD1, 5 bases. The CDR3 has 13 residues. Germline CDR1 and CDR2: SQVTM and ANQGSEA. V was clipped by 4 bases and J by 0 bases, with 9 bases between them. CDR3 protein: CSVVEGMNTEAFF. In DNA form, the CDR3 reads TGCAGCGTTGTGGAGGGGATGAACACTGAAGCTTTCTTT. Filled out from reference TRBV29-1 and TRBJ1-1, the complete variable domain reads SAVISQKPSRDICQRGTSLTIQCQVDSQVTMMFWYRQQPGQSLTLIATANQGSEATYESGFVIDKFPISRPNLTFSTLTVSNMSPEDSSIYLCSVVEGMNTEAFFGQGTRLTVV.

The sample holds a few counts of this clonotype. This chain links TRBV29-1 with TRBJ2-1; D call uncertain. This CDR3 region has 11 residues. The V end was cut by 6 bases, the J end by 14 bases, with 17 bases between. Germline CDR1 SQVTM, CDR2 ANQGSEA. The chain's CDR3 is CSVANRAGEFF. CDR3 coding DNA: TGCAGCGTCGCAAACCGGGCCGGAGAGTTCTTC.

This rearrangement joins TRBV7-2 to TRBJ2-3; no firm D call. CDR3 length equals 16 residues. Germline V lookup: CDR1 SGHTA, CDR2 FQGNSA. Trimming removed 3 bases from V and 4 bases from J, with 17 bases in between. CDR3 protein: CASSLARTQVADTQYF. The CDR3 region has the DNA TGTGCCAGCAGCTTGGCCCGAACCCAGGTGGCAGATACGCAGTATTTT.

The V call is TRBV18, the J call TRBJ2-1, with D perhaps TRBD1 (6 bases). Trimming cost V 6 bases and J 2 bases, with 11 bases left between them. This CDR3 has 14 amino acids. The germline V gene encodes CDR1 KGHSH and CDR2 LQKENI. The CDR3 here is CASSQRQAYNEQFF. The CDR3 DNA reads as TGTGCCAGCTCCCAGCGACAGGCCTACAATGAGCAGTTCTTC.

This clonotype has a handful of counts. The chain recombines TRBV29-1 with TRBJ1-2; D perhaps matches TRBD1 (6 bases). Trimming pared 3 bases from V and 2 bases from J, leaving 13 bases between. Germline CDR1 reads SQVTM; CDR2 reads ANQGSEA. This CDR3 is 14 amino acids long. CDR3 region: CSVDKTGVNYGYTF. The CDR3 DNA reads TGCAGCGTTGACAAGACAGGAGTCAACTATGGCTACACCTTC. Full variable domain (outside the CDR3, taken from reference TRBV29-1 and TRBJ1-2): SAVISQKPSRDICQRGTSLTIQCQVDSQVTMMFWYRQQPGQSLTLIATANQGSEATYESGFVIDKFPISRPNLTFSTLTVSNMSPEDSSIYLCSVDKTGVNYGYTFGSGTRLTVV.